This TCR beta chain was sequenced for a study of read filtering for tumor transcriptome and immune sequencing. Looking at the study overall: Whole-transcriptome libraries were prepared after DNase treatment.

Germline CDR1 MDHEN, CDR2 SYDVKM. Trimming left V 2 bases short and J 5 bases short, with 12 bases between. The length of the CDR3 is 14 residues. This library used roughly 430 ng RNA and molecular barcoded adaptors spanning alpha/delta and beta/gamma chains. TCRdb used MiXCR to reprocess the reads, holding one entry per CDR3 protein. The repertoire holds 20,000 to 25,000 distinct CDR3 sequences, with roughly an eighth as singletons. This clonotype was picked up many times. The clonotype originates from a donor at least 40 years old with multiple myeloma. The genes are TRBV28 and TRBJ2-5; a possible D gene is TRBD1 (5 bases). The sequencing input was a population of CD138-negative cells sorted from bone marrow. Here the CDR3 reads CASSLTGDAETQYF. As DNA, the CDR3 is TGTGCCAGCAGTTTAACAGGAGATGCGGAGACCCAGTACTTC.